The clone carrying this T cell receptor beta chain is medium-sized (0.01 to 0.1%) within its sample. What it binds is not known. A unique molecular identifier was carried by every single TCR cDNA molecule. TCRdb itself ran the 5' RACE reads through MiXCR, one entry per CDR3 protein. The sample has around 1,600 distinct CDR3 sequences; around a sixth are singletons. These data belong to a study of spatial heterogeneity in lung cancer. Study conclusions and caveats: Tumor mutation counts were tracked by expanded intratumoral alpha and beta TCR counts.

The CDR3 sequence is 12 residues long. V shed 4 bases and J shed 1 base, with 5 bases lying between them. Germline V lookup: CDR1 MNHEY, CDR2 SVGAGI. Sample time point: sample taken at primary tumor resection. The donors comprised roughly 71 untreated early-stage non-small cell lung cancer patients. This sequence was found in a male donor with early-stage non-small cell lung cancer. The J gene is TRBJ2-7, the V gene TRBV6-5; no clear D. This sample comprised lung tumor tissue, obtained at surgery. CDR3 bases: TGTGCCAGCAGTTCGACATCCTACGAGCAGTACTTC. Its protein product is CASSSTSYEQYF.